Each of the 27 T cell receptor beta chains below was sequenced from the same sample in a study of Ad26.COV2.S vaccination and SARS-CoV-2 variants. Treatment given: around 19 received Ad26.COV2.S at low or high dose, single or two shots; several received placebo; per-sample allocation not given. Collection of samples fell on day 63 after the first vaccine or placebo injection. Sequencing used immunoSEQ multiplex PCR; TCRdb keeps in-frame clones, though not all of them. This sample has under 500,000 clones, with 92% found just once. The material was peripheral blood, obtained in a trial of Ad26.COV2.S vaccine versus placebo. These receptors were collected from a person aged 18-60 years who received the Ad26.COV2.S COVID-19 vaccine or a placebo.

CDR3 sequence reads: CASSLVGISGANVLTF. CDR3 bases: TGTGCCAGCAGCTTAGTTGGGATTTCTGGGGCCAACGTCCTGACTTTC. The chain links TRBV11-2 to TRBJ2-6; D gene ambiguous. Trimming stripped 1 base from V and 1 base from J, with 8 bases between. Germline CDR1 reads SGHAT; CDR2 reads FQNNGV. The CDR3 contains 16 residues.

The gene calls are TRBV9 and TRBJ1-1, with TRBD1 matching 10 bases. Trimming took 0 bases from V and 3 from J; bases not matched to a gene: 5. The CDR3 has 16 residues. Looked up from germline, CDR1 is SGDLS and CDR2 is YYNGEE. The CDR3 is CASSVAGTGVYTEAFF. CDR3 nucleotide sequence: TGTGCCAGCAGCGTAGCCGGGACAGGGGTATACACTGAAGCTTTCTTT.

The V call is TRBV27, the J call TRBJ1-6; a weak D match, TRBD1 (6 bases). CDR1 is MNHEY and CDR2 is SMNVEV in the germline V gene (reference sequence). Trimming pared 1 base from V and 7 bases from J, leaving 14 bases between. The CDR3 extends over 16 amino acids. CDR3 sequence reads: CASSLWGDRINSPLHF. DNA of the CDR3: TGTGCCAGCAGTTTATGGGGTGACAGGATCAATTCACCCCTCCACTTT.

The rearrangement uses TRBV6-2 or TRBV6-3 and TRBJ1-2; D unclear. CDR1 is MNHEY, CDR2 SVGEGT, per germline. Trimming left V 2 bases short and J 3 bases short, with 7 bases between. This CDR3 contains 13 residues. The CDR3: CASSYASDYGYTF. CDR3 bases: TGTGCCAGCAGTTACGCCTCCGACTATGGCTACACCTTC.

The J gene is TRBJ2-5, the V gene TRBV4-3; 7 bases fit TRBD2. This CDR3 has 15 residues. Germline V gene sequence: CDR1 LGHNA, CDR2 YSLEER. Trimming removed 4 bases from V and 5 bases from J; junction bases left unmatched: 10. The CDR3 region is CASSPGTTSGETQYF. The CDR3 DNA is TGCGCCAGCAGCCCTGGGACTACCTCCGGGGAGACCCAGTACTTC.

The J gene is TRBJ1-2, the V gene TRBV19; a weak D match, TRBD1 (5 bases). V lost 6 bases and J 5 bases, leaving 19 bases between the germline ends. The V gene's germline CDR1 is LNHDA and CDR2 SQIVND (reference sequence). The CDR3 is 15 residues long. The chain's CDR3 is CASSPSGRVRYGYTF. The CDR3 DNA sequence: TGTGCCAGTAGCCCATCGGGCAGGGTGAGATATGGCTACACCTTC.

The genes are TRBV21-1 and TRBJ1-1. TRBV21-1 is assigned pseudogene status. CDR3 size: 15 residues. CDR3 bases: TGTGCCAGCAGGCCCCCGGGACGGCGGAACACTGAAGCTTTCTTT. Its protein product is CASRPPGRRNTEAFF.

The V gene is TRBV29-1, the J gene TRBJ1-1; TRBD1 agrees at 8 bases. The CDR3 contains 14 residues. In germline, CDR1 is SQVTM, CDR2 ANQGSEA. With V trimmed by 6 bases and J by 1 base, 7 bases remained unmatched. CDR3 sequence reads: CSVETGGKNTEAFF. The CDR3 bases are TGCAGCGTGGAAACAGGGGGAAAGAACACTGAAGCTTTCTTT.

The chain combines TRBV24-1 with TRBJ2-7; 7 nucleotides match TRBD1. There are 14 residues in the CDR3. Per germline, CDR1 KGHDR and CDR2 SFDVKD. Trimming at V came to 1 base and at J to 3 bases, leaving 2 bases not matched to a gene. The CDR3 loop reads CATSDLTGDYEQYF. For the CDR3, the DNA is TGTGCCACCAGTGATTTAACAGGGGACTACGAGCAGTACTTC.

This sequence joins TRBV5-1 and TRBJ2-5; D possibly corresponds to TRBD1 (5 bases). The CDR3 runs 15 residues. The germline V gene encodes CDR1 SGHRS and CDR2 YFSETQ. The V end was cut by 1 base, the J end by 2 bases, with 12 bases between. This CDR3 is CASSLLGVSQETQYF. The CDR3 DNA reads as TGCGCCAGCAGCTTGTTAGGGGTGTCGCAAGAGACCCAGTACTTC. Complete variable domain (other parts from reference TRBV5-1 and TRBJ2-5): KAGVTQTPRYLIKTRGQQVTLSCSPISGHRSVSWYQQTPGQGLQFLFEYFSETQRNKGNFPGRFSGRQFSNSRSEMNVSTLELGDSALYLCASSLLGVSQETQYFGPGTRLLVL.

The chain uses TRBV15 and TRBJ2-7; 8 positions match TRBD1. J was trimmed by 5 bases and V by 0 bases; bases with no gene match: 9. This CDR3 is 16 amino acids long. Germline CDR1 and CDR2: LNHNV and YYDKDF (reference sequence). Here the CDR3 DNA reads TGTGCCACCAGCAGAGATCTATGGACAGGGATAAACGAGCAGTACTTC. Protein product: CATSRDLWTGINEQYF.

The genes are TRBV18 and TRBJ1-5, with a tentative D call TRBD1 (5 bases). The CDR3 extends over 15 amino acids. V lost 2 bases, J lost 1 base, and 9 bases lay in between. Germline lookup yields CDR1 KGHSH and CDR2 LQKENI. Here the CDR3 reads CASSPLGPSNQPQHF. The CDR3 DNA is TGTGCCAGCTCACCATTGGGACCGAGCAATCAGCCCCAGCATTTT. The full variable domain, in which reference TRBV18 and TRBJ1-5 provide the parts outside the CDR3, is NAGVMQNPRHLVRRRGQEARLRCSPMKGHSHVYWYRQLPEEGLKFMVYLQKENIIDESGMPKERFSAEFPKEGPSILRIQQVVRGDSAAYFCASSPLGPSNQPQHFGDGTRLSIL.

This clone was detected once. V usage is TRBV20-1 and J usage is TRBJ2-1, with a possible D match to TRBD1 (5 bases). The V gene's germline CDR1 is DFQATT and CDR2 SNEGSKA (reference sequence). CDR3 length equals 14 residues. Trimming left V 3 bases short and J 7 bases short, with 16 bases between. The CDR3 protein is CSASARGVGNEQFF. Here the CDR3 DNA reads TGCAGTGCTAGTGCTAGGGGCGTCGGGAATGAGCAGTTCTTC.

The J gene is TRBJ2-2, the V gene TRBV19; 9 nucleotides line up with TRBD1. Germline V CDR1 and CDR2: LNHDA, SQIVND (reference sequence). The CDR3 runs to 16 residues. Losses at the gene ends were 5 bases for V and 2 bases for J; bases not matched to a gene: 6. The CDR3 reads CASSAPDRGNTGELFF. For the CDR3, the DNA is TGTGCCAGTAGTGCCCCGGACAGGGGAAACACCGGGGAGCTGTTTTTT. The whole variable domain, remainder taken from reference TRBV19 and TRBJ2-2, is DGGITQSPKYLFRKEGQNVTLSCEQNLNHDAMYWYRQDPGQGLRLIYYSQIVNDFQKGDIAEGYSVSREKKESFPLTVTSAQKNPTAFYLCASSAPDRGNTGELFFGEGSRLTVL.

This chain uses TRBV5-1 with TRBJ1-1; D might be TRBD1 (5 bases). Germline assignment: CDR1 SGHRS and CDR2 YFSETQ. V gave up 0 bases and J gave up 8 bases, with 11 bases separating them. This CDR3 contains 13 residues. CDR3 residues: CASSLAAGLEAFF. The CDR3 bases are TGCGCCAGCAGCTTGGCGGCGGGACTGGAAGCTTTCTTT.

The chain uses TRBV7-2 and TRBJ2-2; the match to TRBD1 covers 7 bases. V shed 2 bases and J 5 bases; nucleotides not matched to a gene: 17. Germline V lookup: CDR1 SGHTA, CDR2 FQGNSA. The CDR3 is made up of 19 amino acids. The CDR3 DNA follows: TGTGCCAGCAGCTTAAGGGGGCCCCTAGGGGTAGTATGGACCGGGGAGCTGTTTTTT. Translated, it gives CASSLRGPLGVVWTGELFF.

The chain uses TRBV9 and TRBJ2-3; 8 bases map to TRBD2. Germline V gene lookup returns CDR1 SGDLS and CDR2 YYNGEE. V lost 4 bases, J lost 9 bases, and 16 bases stayed unmatched. This CDR3 has 16 amino acids. This chain's CDR3 is CASSSQRGPGLSTQYF. The CDR3 bases are TGTGCCAGCAGCTCCCAGCGGGGGCCCGGACTCTCAACGCAGTATTTT.

The chain carries TRBV2 and TRBJ2-7; weak D call: TRBD1 (5 bases). CDR1 SNHLY and CDR2 FYNNEI come from the germline V gene. V shed 5 bases and J shed 2 bases, with 10 bases lying between them. The length of the CDR3 is 13 residues. The CDR3 spells CASSRGQAYEQYF. CDR3 bases: TGTGCCAGCAGTCGCGGACAAGCCTACGAGCAGTACTTC.

This clone was detected once. Here the CDR3 reads CASSLRAYTGELFF. The CDR3 region has the DNA TGCGCCAGCAGCCTCCGAGCTTACACCGGGGAGCTGTTTTTT. The chain has TRBV4-3 and TRBJ2-2, with no clear D. CDR3 size: 14 residues. The germline V and J ends were trimmed by 4 bases and 3 bases, with 9 bases remaining between them. Germline assignment: CDR1 LGHNA and CDR2 YSLEER.

This rearrangement joins TRBV28 to TRBJ1-2; 10 bases are a match to TRBD1. The J segment lost 4 bases and the V segment lost 4 bases, leaving 3 bases of the junction unmatched. CDR1 is MDHEN and CDR2 is SYDVKM in the germline V gene. There are 14 residues in the CDR3. The CDR3 is CASSWTGGFYGYTF. Written as DNA, the CDR3 is TGTGCCAGCAGTTGGACAGGGGGTTTCTATGGCTACACCTTC.

The rearrangement uses TRBV19 and TRBJ1-1, with a tentative D call TRBD1 (5 bases). Germline CDR1 and CDR2: LNHDA and SQIVND (reference sequence). With 4 bases removed from V and 8 bases from J, the gap between germline ends came to 17 bases. This CDR3 region has 14 residues. CDR3 sequence reads: CASSTPPGPREAFF. The DNA for the CDR3 is TGTGCCAGTAGTACCCCACCGGGACCGCGAGAAGCTTTCTTT.

J is TRBJ2-1 and V is TRBV4-3, with 10 bases lining up with TRBD1. V dropped 4 bases and J dropped 6; count of bases not matched to a gene: 6. This CDR3 is built from 15 residues. Germline lookup yields CDR1 LGHNA and CDR2 YSLEER. CDR3: CASSLGTGEGNEQFF. In DNA, the CDR3 is TGCGCCAGCAGCCTCGGGACAGGGGAAGGCAATGAGCAGTTCTTC.

J is TRBJ1-6 and V is TRBV6-5; the D gene is possibly TRBD1 (6 bases). With 0 bases removed from V and 0 bases from J, the gap between germline ends came to 6 bases. The CDR3 length is 16 residues. Per germline, CDR1 MNHEY and CDR2 SVGAGI. In DNA form, the CDR3 reads TGTGCCAGCAGTTACTCACAGGGCTCCTATAATTCACCCCTCCACTTT. Translation: CASSYSQGSYNSPLHF.

The genes are TRBV5-5 and TRBJ1-2; D not certain. CDR3 length equals 11 residues. Deletions cut 0 bases from V and 7 bases from J, with 4 bases between. Germline V gene data show CDR1 as SGHKS and CDR2 as YYEKEE (reference sequence). The CDR3 loop is CASSLVFGYTF. As DNA, the CDR3 is TGTGCCAGCAGCTTGGTCTTTGGCTACACCTTC.

V usage is TRBV4-3 and J usage is TRBJ1-1, with D possibly TRBD1 on 5 matching bases. The CDR3 runs 14 residues. Germline V gene sequence: CDR1 LGHNA, CDR2 YSLEER. V lost 4 bases and J 7 bases, leaving 16 bases between the germline ends. CDR3 DNA: TGCGCCAGCAGCCCTGGGACGGCCGTTGATGAAGCTTTCTTT. This encodes CASSPGTAVDEAFF.

The chain employs TRBV12-5 and TRBJ2-1; 14 positions match TRBD2. The J segment lost 8 bases and the V segment lost 1 base, leaving 7 bases of the junction unmatched. The CDR3 has 17 residues. Germline V lookup: CDR1 LGHNT, CDR2 FRNRAP. The CDR3: CASGLATSGGGSYEQFF. CDR3 nucleotides: TGTGCTAGTGGTTTGGCGACTAGCGGGGGGGGCTCGTATGAGCAGTTCTTC.

The chain employs TRBV3-1 (or the pseudogene TRBV3-2) and TRBJ2-3, with D unclear. V was shortened by 0 bases and J by 5 bases, with 6 bases between the two germline ends. This CDR3 spans 13 amino acids. CDR1 is LGHDT and CDR2 is YNNKEL in the germline V gene (reference sequence). CDR3 sequence reads: CASSQEGRDTQYF. In nucleotides, the CDR3 is TGTGCCAGCAGCCAAGAAGGGCGAGATACGCAGTATTTT.